The T cell receptor beta chain described here comes from a study of blood T cell repertoires in COVID-19. Looking at the study overall: The study drew acute and convalescent COVID-19 samples from the United States, Italy and Spain. T cells, B-cell-depleted T cells, or PBMCs provided the cDNA or gDNA that served as material.

The table lists this clone with a count of one. Original processing methods: Researchers report that nucleated cell counts were estimated from reference gene primer amplification. The protocol was immunoSEQ multiplex PCR, while the TCRdb copy is restricted to in-frame clones and leaves out a portion. Clonal size and the V and J genes are those of that table, whereas D and trimming came from the DNA. The data show 250,000 or so clones, 70% to 90% seen once. Trimming cost V 4 bases and J 6 bases, with 19 bases left between them. Germline assignment: CDR1 LGHNA and CDR2 YSLEER. The CDR3 is 15 residues long.

The sequenced material came from peripheral blood. The V and J genes are TRBV4-3 and TRBJ2-7; D possibly corresponds to TRBD2 (7 bases). The TCR sequence derives from a man of 80 years or more with acute or convalescent COVID-19. This CDR3 is CASSPGRVGGGEQYF. CDR3 sequence (DNA): TGCGCCAGCAGCCCGGGACGGGTAGGGGGGGGCGAGCAGTACTTC.